Here is one TCR beta chain with its context. What it binds is unknown. This record comes from a study of cytomegalovirus exposure and HLA in healthy donors. Whole-study findings and limits: In a later analysis, at a false discovery rate of 0.05, about 17,000 TCR beta sequences matched HLA alleles. The presence/absence work took it that sequencing depth was about the same across donors. In a later analysis, TCR beta V- and J-gene trimming showed a link to a missense DCLRE1C variant. Associated with cytomegalovirus, according to the listing, were 164 TCR beta chains.

The V segment lost 10 bases and the J segment 1 base; nucleotides outside the gene matches: 8. The CDR3 has 15 residues. The germline CDR1 and CDR2 sequences are WNHNN and SYGVQD (reference sequence). Primers: 60 Vbeta forward and 13 Jbeta reverse. The method was immunoSEQ multiplex PCR; TCRdb's version includes in-frame clones alone and lacks a portion of them. The data contain just over 80,000 clones, roughly 79% of them singletons. The J gene is TRBJ2-2, the V gene TRBV10-1, with 8 bases identical to TRBD2. This TCR came from a man between 18 and 29 years old in good health and CMV-seropositive. What was sequenced was PBMCs. In DNA form, the CDR3 reads TGCGCCAACCAGAAGCGGGAGAAGAACACCGGGGAGCTGTTTTTT. This gives the protein CANQKREKNTGELFF.